These 31 T cell receptor beta chains were all obtained from the same sample, sequenced in a study of control samples from healthy donors and cancer patients. The protocol was immunoSEQ multiplex PCR, while the TCRdb copy is restricted to in-frame clones and leaves out a portion. Here the sample spans around 200,000 clones, over 90% being singletons. The sequenced sample was blood. The receptors were sampled from a man in his fifties in good health.

This clone was seen a few times. In DNA form, the CDR3 reads TGTGCCAGCAGTTTCATGGCCAATCAGCCCCAGCATTTT. Amino acid sequence: CASSFMANQPQHF. V usage is TRBV28 and J usage is TRBJ1-5, with D uncertain. V gave up 3 bases and J gave up 3 bases, with 6 bases separating them. This CDR3 has 13 amino acids. CDR1 MDHEN and CDR2 SYDVKM come from the germline V gene.

The rearrangement links TRBV28 to TRBJ2-7; D remains ambiguous. Trimming took off 4 bases at V and 0 bases at J, with 13 bases between the two ends. The CDR3 is 15 residues long. CDR1 and CDR2 (germline): MDHEN, SYDVKM. CDR3 protein: CASSSPTRDSYEQYF. CDR3 DNA: TGTGCCAGCAGTTCTCCGACGAGAGACTCCTACGAGCAGTACTTC.

The chain is built from TRBV4-2 and TRBJ2-5, with a possible D match to TRBD2 (7 bases). From germline, CDR1 is LGHNA and CDR2 YNFKEQ. CDR3 length: 14 residues. Trimming cost V 8 bases and J 4 bases, with 17 bases left between them. The CDR3 reads CASGRGGEGETQYF. CDR3 nucleotides: TGTGCCAGCGGTCGCGGGGGCGAGGGAGAGACCCAGTACTTC.

V gene TRBV5-6 combines with J gene TRBJ1-6; D possibly corresponds to TRBD1 (6 bases). V was pared by 7 bases and J by 9 bases, with 20 bases between. The CDR3 totals 15 residues. Germline-derived CDR1 and CDR2 are SGHDT and YYEEEE. CDR3 sequence: CASRGMDRARSPLHF. The DNA for the CDR3 is TGTGCCAGCCGGGGTATGGACAGAGCACGTTCACCCCTCCACTTT.

V gene TRBV5-4 combines with J gene TRBJ1-2; possibly TRBD1 for D (6 bases). The CDR3 runs to 16 residues. Germline lookup yields CDR1 SGHNT and CDR2 YYREEE (reference sequence). V lost 2 bases to trimming and J lost 0 bases, with 14 bases between them. The CDR3 DNA reads as TGTGCCAGCAGCTTTACGGGGGGGGCGGCTAACTATGGCTACACCTTC. Its translation: CASSFTGGAANYGYTF. Together with reference TRBV5-4 and TRBJ1-2, the CDR3 gives the full variable domain: ETGVTQSPTHLIKTRGQQVTLRCSSQSGHNTVSWYQQALGQGPQFIFQYYREEENGRGNFPPRFSGLQFPNYSSELNVNALELDDSALYLCASSFTGGAANYGYTFGSGTRLTVV.

The chain is built from TRBV5-1 and TRBJ2-2, with no clear D. Deletions cut 4 bases from V and 0 bases from J, with 13 bases between. The CDR3 is 16 residues long. Germline loops: CDR1 SGHRS, CDR2 YFSETQ. CDR3 amino acids: CASSASIPANTGELFF. The CDR3 DNA reads TGCGCCAGCAGCGCCTCAATCCCGGCGAACACCGGGGAGCTGTTTTTT.

The chain joins TRBV7-9 to TRBJ2-7; unclear D gene. Between the trimmed V and J ends, which lost 4 bases and 4 bases, there was a span of 14 bases. The CDR3 is 14 amino acids. Germline V gene lookup returns CDR1 SEHNR and CDR2 FQNEAQ (reference sequence). The CDR3 spells CASSSEPLTYEQYF. In DNA form, the CDR3 reads TGTGCCAGCAGCTCTGAACCTCTTACGTACGAGCAGTACTTC.

The genes are TRBV9 and TRBJ2-1; no reliable D call. The V end lost 2 bases, the J end lost 0 bases, and 12 bases lay between the germline ends. The CDR3 is 16 residues long. Germline V gene sequence: CDR1 SGDLS, CDR2 YYNGEE. The CDR3 DNA sequence: TGTGCCAGCAGCGTCACAGTATCAAACTCCTACAATGAGCAGTTCTTC. Translated, it gives CASSVTVSNSYNEQFF.

The rearrangement links TRBV27 to TRBJ1-6; TRBD1 matches at 8 bases. Trimming took 8 bases from V and 9 from J; bases not matched to a gene: 15. The CDR3 has 16 residues. In germline, CDR1 is MNHEY, CDR2 SMNVEV (reference sequence). Written as DNA, the CDR3 is TGTGCCAGCTCAACAAGGACTATTGGACAGGGTTCACCCCTCCACTTT. As protein: CASSTRTIGQGSPLHF.

V and J are TRBV19 and TRBJ2-6; D ambiguous. Germline-derived CDR1 and CDR2 are LNHDA and SQIVND (reference sequence). The CDR3 has 14 residues. Trimming took 5 bases from V and 2 from J, leaving 7 bases between them. CDR3 sequence reads: CASSLKTGANVLTF. The CDR3 DNA reads TGTGCCAGTAGTCTCAAGACTGGGGCCAACGTCCTGACTTTC.

J is TRBJ2-7 and V is TRBV28, with TRBD1 as a possible D gene (6 bases). The CDR3 consists of 14 residues. Between the trimmed V and J ends, which lost 7 bases and 3 bases, there was a span of 16 bases. Germline V gene data show CDR1 as MDHEN and CDR2 as SYDVKM. DNA for the CDR3: TGTGCCAGCACCAAGAAGGACAGTCGCTACGAGCAGTACTTC. Its translation is CASTKKDSRYEQYF.

V and J are TRBV7-3 and TRBJ2-3, with unresolved D. V was pared by 1 base and J by 4 bases, with 6 bases between. Per germline, CDR1 SGHTA and CDR2 FQGTGA. CDR3 length equals 13 residues. The CDR3 sequence: CASSLNFADTQYF. The CDR3 region has the DNA TGTGCCAGCAGCTTAAATTTCGCAGATACGCAGTATTTT. The variable domain in full, completed from reference TRBV7-3 and TRBJ2-3, reads GAGVSQTPSNKVTEKGKYVELRCDPISGHTALYWYRQSLGQGPEFLIYFQGTGAADDSGLPNDRFFAVRPEGSVSTLKIQRTERGDSAVYLCASSLNFADTQYFGPGTRLTVL.

The chain links TRBV30 to TRBJ1-3, with a weak D call TRBD1 (5 bases). V was cut by 0 bases and J by 1 base, with 13 bases left in between. Germline CDR1 GTSNPN, CDR2 SVGIG (reference sequence). The CDR3 extends over 16 amino acids. The CDR3 sequence: CAWSVQEVYSGNTIYF. In nucleotides, the CDR3 is TGTGCCTGGAGTGTACAGGAAGTCTATTCTGGAAACACCATATATTTT.

V usage is TRBV24-1 and J usage is TRBJ2-7; D is undetermined. CDR1 is KGHDR, CDR2 SFDVKD, per germline. V gave up 9 bases and J gave up 0 bases, with 11 bases separating them. The CDR3 has 13 residues. CDR3 DNA: TGTGCCACCCCGGAACAAAGCTCCTACGAGCAGTACGTC. Translating gives CATPEQSSYEQYV.

The V gene is TRBV19, the J gene TRBJ2-6, with D perhaps being TRBD1 or TRBD2 (5 bases each). This CDR3 comprises 17 residues. V lost 3 bases and J lost 0, with 12 bases in between. Germline lookup yields CDR1 LNHDA and CDR2 SQIVND (reference sequence). The CDR3 DNA sequence: TGTGCCAGTAGTATGATGGGACGCAACTCTGGGGCCAACGTCCTGACTTTC. Its protein product is CASSMMGRNSGANVLTF. The variable domain in full, completed from reference TRBV19 and TRBJ2-6, reads DGGITQSPKYLFRKEGQNVTLSCEQNLNHDAMYWYRQDPGQGLRLIYYSQIVNDFQKGDIAEGYSVSREKKESFPLTVTSAQKNPTAFYLCASSMMGRNSGANVLTFGAGSRLTVL.

The V and J genes are TRBV6-2 or TRBV6-3 and TRBJ1-5, with no clear D. The CDR3 covers 12 residues. The germline gives CDR1 MNHEY, CDR2 SVGEGT. V lost 5 bases and J 6 bases, leaving 8 bases between the germline ends. The CDR3 here is CASSLTIQPQHF. The CDR3 nucleotides read TGTGCCAGCAGTCTCACCATTCAGCCCCAGCATTTT.

The chain has TRBV24-1 and TRBJ2-1, with unresolved D. Germline CDR1 KGHDR, CDR2 SFDVKD. The CDR3 covers 14 residues. Trimming left V 1 base short and J 2 bases short, with 5 bases between. The CDR3 region is CATSDFSAYNEQFF. The CDR3 coding sequence is TGTGCCACCAGTGATTTTTCAGCCTACAATGAGCAGTTCTTC.

This chain links TRBV6-2 or TRBV6-3 with TRBJ1-5; TRBD1 is a possible D gene (5 bases). The CDR3 contains 19 residues. Germline CDR1 is MNHEY and CDR2 is SVGEGT. V lost 5 bases, J lost 4 bases, and 27 bases lay in between. The CDR3 nucleotides read TGTGCCAGCAGTGAGGGGACCCAAAGTCCCTCGCCCCCTAATCAGCCCCAGCATTTT. As protein: CASSEGTQSPSPPNQPQHF.

The V call is TRBV15, the J call TRBJ2-6; D is ambiguous. Looked up from germline, CDR1 is LNHNV and CDR2 is YYDKDF (reference sequence). Trimming removed 0 bases from V and 4 bases from J, with 7 bases in between. The CDR3 totals 15 residues. CDR3 nucleotides: TGTGCCACCAGCAGAGATCTTGGAGGGGCCAACGTCCTGACTTTC. It encodes CATSRDLGGANVLTF.

The chain links TRBV11-1 to TRBJ2-7, with 7 bases aligning to TRBD2. The CDR3 consists of 15 residues. Germline V gene lookup returns CDR1 SGHAT and CDR2 FQDESV (reference sequence). V trimming: 5 bases; J trimming: 2 bases; junction bases outside the gene matches: 9. The CDR3 DNA is TGTGCCAGCAGCCTTGGCGGGGGTCCAGCCTACGAGCAGTACTTC. Translated, it gives CASSLGGGPAYEQYF.

The gene calls are TRBV20-1 and TRBJ1-1; D gene uncertain. This CDR3 contains 11 residues. V was cut by 3 bases and J by 3 bases, with 5 bases left in between. Per the germline V gene, CDR1 is DFQATT and CDR2 is SNEGSKA (reference sequence). The CDR3 reads CSASSDTEAFF. In nucleotides, the CDR3 is TGCAGTGCTAGCTCGGACACTGAAGCTTTCTTT.

The V gene is TRBV5-1, the J gene TRBJ1-1; 7 positions match TRBD1. The trim removed 4 bases at V and 4 bases at J, leaving 7 bases unmatched. From germline, CDR1 is SGHRS and CDR2 YFSETQ. This CDR3 is built from 14 residues. Written as DNA, the CDR3 is TGCGCCAGCAGCAGACAGGGTTTGGGCACTGAAGCTTTCTTT. Its protein product is CASSRQGLGTEAFF. The full variable domain, completed using reference TRBV5-1 and TRBJ1-1, is KAGVTQTPRYLIKTRGQQVTLSCSPISGHRSVSWYQQTPGQGLQFLFEYFSETQRNKGNFPGRFSGRQFSNSRSEMNVSTLELGDSALYLCASSRQGLGTEAFFGQGTRLTVV.

The chain links TRBV9 to TRBJ1-5; no clear D. CDR1 and CDR2 (germline): SGDLS, YYNGEE. V gave up 4 bases and J gave up 1 base, with 12 bases separating them. The CDR3 totals 15 residues. The CDR3, as DNA: TGTGCCAGCAGCAAGATCGGCGCAAGCAATCAGCCCCAGCATTTT. Protein: CASSKIGASNQPQHF.

V gene TRBV5-4 combines with J gene TRBJ1-3; 7 nucleotides agree with TRBD1. V shed 3 bases, J shed 7 bases, and the junction held 7 bases outside the gene matches. The length of the CDR3 is 14 residues. The germline V gene has CDR1 SGHNT and CDR2 YYREEE (reference sequence). The CDR3 loop is CASSYTGAGNTIYF. The CDR3 coding sequence is TGTGCCAGCAGCTATACAGGGGCAGGCAACACCATATATTTT.

The CDR3 loop is CASSTRTGHEETQYF. For the CDR3, the DNA is TGCGCCAGCAGCACCAGGACAGGGCACGAAGAGACCCAGTACTTC. The chain employs TRBV5-1 and TRBJ2-5; 8 nucleotides line up with TRBD1. The CDR3 runs to 15 residues. V gave up 4 bases and J gave up 3 bases; unmatched junction bases: 8. Germline CDR1 SGHRS, CDR2 YFSETQ.

The rearrangement links TRBV10-3 to TRBJ2-5; 10 bases are shared with TRBD1. The V and J ends lost 3 bases and 4 bases, in that order; junction bases with no gene match: 8. Per germline, CDR1 ENHRY and CDR2 SYGVKD. This CDR3 has 16 residues. The CDR3 region is CAISDPRTGGRETQYF. The CDR3 bases are TGTGCCATCAGTGACCCGAGGACAGGGGGTAGAGAGACCCAGTACTTC.

The V gene is TRBV30, the J gene TRBJ2-5, with D possibly matching TRBD1 (6 bases). CDR3 length: 15 amino acids. Trimming shortened V by 2 bases and J by 2 bases, and 15 bases separated the two germline ends. Looked up from germline, CDR1 is GTSNPN and CDR2 is SVGIG (reference sequence). DNA for the CDR3: TGTGCCTGGAGTATCAGGGGAGTAGTTCAAGAGACCCAGTACTTC. As protein: CAWSIRGVVQETQYF. The full variable domain, completed using reference TRBV30 and TRBJ2-5, is SQTIHQWPATLVQPVGSPLSLECTVEGTSNPNLYWYRQAAGRGLQLLFYSVGIGQISSEVPQNLSASRPQDRQFILSSKKLLLSDSGFYLCAWSIRGVVQETQYFGPGTRLLVL.

This clone was detected only once. V is TRBV28 and J is TRBJ1-1, with D uncertain. Trimming removed 6 bases at V and 1 base at J, with 15 bases between. The CDR3 consists of 15 residues. Germline assignment: CDR1 MDHEN and CDR2 SYDVKM. The DNA of the CDR3 is TGTGCCAGCAGCCTCGTTTCAGGACCGAACACTGAAGCTTTCTTT. This encodes CASSLVSGPNTEAFF.

The rearrangement uses TRBV6-4 and TRBJ1-1; D possibly corresponds to TRBD1 (5 bases). Germline assignment: CDR1 MRHNA and CDR2 SNTAGT. CDR3 length: 13 residues. Trimming stripped 3 bases from V and 7 bases from J, with 12 bases between. This chain's CDR3 is CASSDSGQGEAFF. The CDR3 DNA reads TGTGCCAGCAGTGATTCAGGTCAGGGTGAAGCTTTCTTT.

The J gene is TRBJ2-7, the V gene TRBV5-4; 11 positions match TRBD2. CDR3 length: 14 residues. V lost 4 bases and J lost 2; bases outside the gene matches: 2. Germline loops: CDR1 SGHNT, CDR2 YYREEE (reference sequence). The CDR3 protein is CASSPTSGAYEQYV. The CDR3 DNA reads as TGTGCCAGCAGCCCGACTAGCGGGGCCTACGAGCAGTACGTC.

The rearrangement uses TRBV12-3 or TRBV12-4 and TRBJ1-1; no clear D gene. V lost 4 bases and J lost 6, with 9 bases in between. The CDR3 runs to 12 residues. The CDR3 is CASSSMEAEAFF. The CDR3 DNA reads as TGTGCCAGCAGTTCTATGGAGGCTGAAGCTTTCTTT.